Included here is one T cell receptor beta chain sequence, with context. Its antigen is not known. At one of its ends the junction is not consistent with the germline gene, which may arise from a read error. With roughly 540 ng total RNA as template and a constant-region primer, TCR beta cDNA was made. Three nested multiplex PCR rounds, a slightly modified ARM-PCR method, built the TCR beta libraries. Both of the initial two PCR rounds ran for roughly 11 cycles and employed TRBV1-TRBV30 forward primers alongside a C-beta reverse primer. TCRdb reanalysed the multiplex PCR reads using MiXCR and keeps one entry per CDR3 protein. The table includes about 35,000 distinct CDR3 sequences, roughly four fifths detected once. This CDR3 contains 13 residues. Germline lookup yields CDR1 SGHAT and CDR2 FQDESV (reference sequence). Co-extracting RNA and DNA was done with about 18-33 mg of unsorted bulk tissue as input.

The data originate from a study of tumor-infiltrating lymphocytes in primary liver carcinoma. Study findings and constraints: Only about 8-24% of top clones spanned all five tumor regions.

The chain carries TRBV11-1 and TRBJ2-7; 7 nucleotides agree with TRBD1. The TCR comes from a man in his forties with primary liver carcinoma and hepatitis B virus infection. The specimen sequenced was liver tumor tissue from sampling region 4. Noted subset: tumor region T4, right-lateral pole. The CDR3 DNA follows: TGTGGCAGCAGGGGGAAGCGATCATACGAGCAGTACTTT. Residues: CGSRGKRSYEQYF.